The clone carrying this T cell receptor beta chain has at least ten counts. The data are from a study of neurological immune-mediated disorders. TCRdb ran MiXCR on the 5' RACE reads and lists one entry per CDR3 protein. The table shows 87,000 or so distinct CDR3 sequences, with roughly 4% occurring only once. Germline values: CDR1 KGHSH, CDR2 LQKENI. V was pared by 3 bases and J by 6 bases, with 14 bases between. This CDR3 spans 14 amino acids. The material sequenced was PBMCs. This clonotype was sampled from a woman aged 18-29 years with multiple sclerosis. The rearrangement links TRBV18 to TRBJ1-2, with D perhaps TRBD1 (6 bases). CDR3 coding DNA: TGTGCCAGCTCACCGGGGGCAGGGATCAATGGCTACACCTTC. It yields the protein CASSPGAGINGYTF.